Below are 15 T cell receptor beta chains sequenced from a single sample in a study of CD8 T cells in Susac syndrome. The RNA, about 0.45 to 1 ug, was put through reverse transcription using random hexamers. In TCRdb, the immunoSEQ multiplex PCR reads were re-called with MiXCR into one record per CDR3 protein. The repertoire has some 99,000 distinct CDR3 sequences, roughly 95% of them found once; the top ten carry 0.096%. What was sequenced was CD4+ T cells from PBMCs. The receptor source for this set is a human donor in good health.

In DNA form, the CDR3 reads TGTGCCAGCAGCCAAAACTCGGAACAGCCAAATGAAAAACTGTTTTTT. Translated, it gives CASSQNSEQPNEKLFF. This chain joins TRBV3-1 and TRBJ1-4; unclear D gene. V was clipped by 2 bases and J by 5 bases, with 15 bases between them. This CDR3 is 16 amino acids long. Germline V gene data show CDR1 as LGHDT and CDR2 as YNNKEL (reference sequence).

This clonotype has only a few counts. This rearrangement joins TRBV2 to TRBJ2-5, with 7 positions matching TRBD2. CDR1 SNHLY and CDR2 FYNNEI come from the germline V gene. This CDR3 has 13 amino acids. The V segment lost 5 bases and the J segment 1 base; nucleotides outside the gene matches: 1. CDR3 residues: CASSSSGQETQYF. In DNA, the CDR3 is TGTGCCAGCAGTTCTAGCGGCCAAGAGACCCAGTACTTC.

This clonotype has just one count. This sequence joins TRBV7-2 and TRBJ1-2, with D perhaps TRBD1 (6 bases). Per the germline V gene, CDR1 is SGHTA and CDR2 is FQGNSA. The CDR3 extends over 15 amino acids. Trimming cost V 0 bases and J 4 bases, with 12 bases left between them. CDR3 loop: CASSLAVGQFYGYTF. DNA of the CDR3: TGTGCCAGCAGCTTAGCCGTAGGACAGTTCTATGGCTACACCTTC.

The chain uses TRBV14 and TRBJ2-2; the match to TRBD1 covers 7 bases. The CDR3 has 15 amino acids. The germline V gene encodes CDR1 SGHDN and CDR2 FVKESK. The ends lost 4 bases at V and 4 bases at J; junction bases unmatched: 6. The CDR3 nucleotides read TGTGCCAGCAGCCCGACAGGGCAGGGCACCGGGGAGCTGTTTTTT. This translates into CASSPTGQGTGELFF.

The chain recombines TRBV5-6 with TRBJ2-5; 8 bases are a match to TRBD2. From germline, CDR1 is SGHDT and CDR2 YYEEEE. This CDR3 comprises 15 residues. J gave up 4 bases and V 0 bases, and 5 bases lay outside the gene matches. The CDR3: CASSLETSGGETQYF. Here the CDR3 DNA reads TGTGCCAGCAGCTTGGAAACTAGCGGAGGAGAGACCCAGTACTTC.

The rearrangement uses TRBV4-2 and TRBJ2-1; 8 bases match TRBD1. CDR1 is LGHNA, CDR2 YNFKEQ, per germline. CDR3 size: 14 residues. After removal of 3 bases from V and 9 bases from J, the junction contained 7 bases not matched to a gene. CDR3 bases: TGTGCCAGCAGCCACGCGATAGGGACAGGTGAGCAGTTCTTC. Protein sequence: CASSHAIGTGEQFF.

The genes are TRBV24-1 and TRBJ2-7, with D maybe TRBD1 (6 bases). The V gene lost 1 base and the J gene lost 3 bases, with 15 bases spanning the gap. Germline CDR1 is KGHDR and CDR2 is SFDVKD. The CDR3 has 16 residues. CDR3 bases: TGTGCCACCAGTGATTTTGCCCGGGACACCGGCTACGAGCAGTACTTC. Protein product: CATSDFARDTGYEQYF.

CDR3 nucleotide sequence: TGCAGCGCCCACGGAACGCCCAGCACTGAAGCTTTCTTT. It codes for CSAHGTPSTEAFF. The J gene is TRBJ1-1, the V gene TRBV29-1; D ambiguous. The CDR3 length is 13 residues. Trimming took off 7 bases at V and 4 bases at J, with 16 bases between the two ends. Germline loops: CDR1 SQVTM, CDR2 ANQGSEA. The full variable domain, its missing parts supplied by reference TRBV29-1 and TRBJ1-1, is SAVISQKPSRDICQRGTSLTIQCQVDSQVTMMFWYRQQPGQSLTLIATANQGSEATYESGFVIDKFPISRPNLTFSTLTVSNMSPEDSSIYLCSAHGTPSTEAFFGQGTRLTVV.

The chain links TRBV12-3 or TRBV12-4 to TRBJ2-1, with a possible D match to TRBD1 (5 bases). Between the trimmed V and J ends, which lost 8 bases and 6 bases, there was a span of 14 bases. The CDR3 is made up of 13 amino acids. The CDR3 nucleotides read TGTGCCAGCCGCTTGACAGACCTCAATGAGCAGTTCTTC. As protein: CASRLTDLNEQFF.

V and J are TRBV14 and TRBJ2-7; D uncertain. V was cut by 4 bases and J by 7 bases, with 14 bases left in between. This CDR3 comprises 13 residues. Germline V CDR1 and CDR2: SGHDN, FVKESK. CDR3 amino acids: CASSPLIPLEQYF. The CDR3 coding sequence is TGTGCCAGCAGCCCTCTGATCCCTCTGGAGCAGTACTTC.

The chain combines TRBV5-1 with TRBJ2-7; D gene unclear. V was clipped by 0 bases and J by 3 bases, with 10 bases between them. This CDR3 is built from 14 residues. Germline V CDR1 and CDR2: SGHRS, YFSETQ. CDR3 sequence reads: CASSLVSFSYEQYF. CDR3 coding DNA: TGCGCCAGCAGCTTGGTCAGTTTCAGCTACGAGCAGTACTTC. The entire variable domain, with the rest obtained from reference TRBV5-1 and TRBJ2-7, is as follows: KAGVTQTPRYLIKTRGQQVTLSCSPISGHRSVSWYQQTPGQGLQFLFEYFSETQRNKGNFPGRFSGRQFSNSRSEMNVSTLELGDSALYLCASSLVSFSYEQYFGPGTRLTVT.

This chain connects TRBV2 to TRBJ2-2; no definite D call. The CDR3 covers 13 residues. Trimming pared 4 bases from V and 4 bases from J, leaving 7 bases between. Per germline, CDR1 SNHLY and CDR2 FYNNEI. The CDR3 sequence: CASSGEITGELFF. The CDR3 DNA reads as TGTGCCAGCAGTGGAGAGATCACCGGGGAGCTGTTTTTT.

The rearrangement links TRBV18 to TRBJ1-1; D is possibly TRBD1 (6 bases). The V end lost 6 bases, the J end lost 0 bases, and 11 bases lay between the germline ends. The CDR3 sequence is 14 residues long. The germline V gene has CDR1 KGHSH and CDR2 LQKENI. This chain's CDR3 is CASSPDRLNTEAFF. In nucleotides, the CDR3 is TGTGCCAGCTCTCCCGACAGGCTGAACACTGAAGCTTTCTTT. Variable domain in full (rest from reference TRBV18 and TRBJ1-1): NAGVMQNPRHLVRRRGQEARLRCSPMKGHSHVYWYRQLPEEGLKFMVYLQKENIIDESGMPKERFSAEFPKEGPSILRIQQVVRGDSAAYFCASSPDRLNTEAFFGQGTRLTVV.

This sequence joins TRBV19 and TRBJ2-7; either TRBD1 or TRBD2 may supply D (5 bases each). CDR3 size: 14 residues. V dropped 9 bases and J dropped 0 bases, with 15 bases sitting between them. Germline V lookup: CDR1 LNHDA, CDR2 SQIVND (reference sequence). The CDR3, as DNA: TGTGCCAGCAGAGAGGGGCCGGGCTCCTACGAGCAGTACTTC. This gives the protein CASREGPGSYEQYF.

This chain connects TRBV20-1 to TRBJ1-2; D is perhaps TRBD1 (5 bases). Germline CDR1 is DFQATT and CDR2 is SNEGSKA (reference sequence). This CDR3 has 15 amino acids. Deletions cut 0 bases from V and 8 bases from J, with 19 bases between. CDR3 loop: CSAREYGTGIGGYTF. The DNA of the CDR3 is TGCAGTGCTAGAGAATATGGGACCGGGATAGGAGGCTACACCTTC.